Listed below are T cell receptor beta chains from one sample, sequenced in a study of PD-1 blockade in classical Hodgkin lymphoma. TCRdb's table, derived via immunoSEQ multiplex PCR, lists solely in-frame clones and lacks some. The sample consists of 20,000 to 25,000 clones, around two thirds of them appearing once. Sequenced here: peripheral blood mononuclear cells (PBMCs), sampled at baseline. These receptors all come from a human donor with classical Hodgkin lymphoma. The CDR3 runs from the conserved cysteine through the conserved F or W. Each record gives: CDR3 length, clone size, V gene, CDR3 protein. Clone size, where shown, is once, few, many, or a class for clones that have expanded.

cdr3_length: 15; clone_size: NA; v_call: TRBV7-2; cdr3_aa: CASSLLSGTAYGQFF
cdr3_length: 10; clone_size: NA; v_call: TRBV6-6; cdr3_aa: CASFGYIQYF
cdr3_length: 14; clone_size: NA; v_call: TRBV7-6; cdr3_aa: CASSLGTGSREQYF
cdr3_length: 14; clone_size: NA; v_call: TRBV6-5; cdr3_aa: CASRTGHNNSPLHF
cdr3_length: 12; clone_size: NA; v_call: TRBV9; cdr3_aa: CASSVTGDTQYF
cdr3_length: 16; clone_size: NA; v_call: TRBV10-3; cdr3_aa: CAISESSRGGNYEQYF
cdr3_length: 14; clone_size: NA; v_call: TRBV6-1; cdr3_aa: CASSEGDRTYEQYF
cdr3_length: 18; clone_size: NA; v_call: TRBV18; cdr3_aa: CASSPTVEGHGPLYEQYF
cdr3_length: 16; clone_size: few; v_call: TRBV18; cdr3_aa: CASSPDRGAYFYEQYF
cdr3_length: 15; clone_size: NA; v_call: TRBV4-3; cdr3_aa: CASSQVRQVGTEAFF
cdr3_length: 16; clone_size: NA; v_call: TRBV19; cdr3_aa: CASMGTRTGARQPQHF
cdr3_length: 11; clone_size: NA; v_call: TRBV29-1; cdr3_aa: CSVGGRTGQFF
cdr3_length: 11; clone_size: NA; v_call: TRBV25-1; cdr3_aa: CASRGGGRAFF
cdr3_length: 15; clone_size: NA; v_call: TRBV7-2; cdr3_aa: CASSLRGRGADTQYF
cdr3_length: 15; clone_size: NA; v_call: TRBV6-5; cdr3_aa: CASSYTSALNTEAFF
cdr3_length: 14; clone_size: NA; v_call: TRBV6-5; cdr3_aa: CASTPYIGAYEQYF
cdr3_length: 18; clone_size: NA; v_call: TRBV5-1; cdr3_aa: CASSAGLAGALATDTQYF
cdr3_length: 15; clone_size: NA; v_call: TRBV6-5; cdr3_aa: CASSYSSGIYGEQYF
cdr3_length: 10; clone_size: NA; v_call: TRBV6-5; cdr3_aa: CASRGYGYTF
cdr3_length: 14; clone_size: once; v_call: TRBV19; cdr3_aa: CASTPRGFRDTQYF
cdr3_length: 13; clone_size: NA; v_call: TRBV7-2; cdr3_aa: CASSQGGRTEAFF
cdr3_length: 17; clone_size: NA; v_call: TRBV27; cdr3_aa: CASSLAIGQATIYEQYF
cdr3_length: 15; clone_size: NA; v_call: TRBV5-8; cdr3_aa: CASSLAQGASTEAFF
cdr3_length: 15; clone_size: NA; v_call: TRBV19; cdr3_aa: CASSIGAGGTDTQYF
cdr3_length: 15; clone_size: NA; v_call: TRBV6-1; cdr3_aa: CASSDPGQGGYGYTF
cdr3_length: 15; clone_size: NA; v_call: TRBV5-1; cdr3_aa: CASSPWTASYNEQFF
cdr3_length: 15; clone_size: NA; v_call: TRBV10-2; cdr3_aa: CASSETRGTLVFQYF
cdr3_length: 14; clone_size: few; v_call: TRBV19; cdr3_aa: CASSMGSSGNTIYF
cdr3_length: 12; clone_size: NA; v_call: TRBV2; cdr3_aa: CASSAREDTQYF
cdr3_length: 15; clone_size: NA; v_call: TRBV6-5; cdr3_aa: CASSQQGGPVYGYTF
cdr3_length: 18; clone_size: few; v_call: TRBV7-2; cdr3_aa: CASSLVGTSGSFTYEQYF
cdr3_length: 13; clone_size: NA; v_call: TRBV21-1; cdr3_aa: CTRLHSGANVLTF
cdr3_length: 15; clone_size: NA; v_call: TRBV4-3; cdr3_aa: CASSRRLAGVHEQYF
cdr3_length: 12; clone_size: NA; v_call: TRBV27; cdr3_aa: CASSRYQETQYF
cdr3_length: 14; clone_size: NA; v_call: TRBV9; cdr3_aa: CASSVQGSSYEQYF
cdr3_length: 15; clone_size: NA; v_call: TRBV7-8; cdr3_aa: CASSLMGLGDEKLFF
cdr3_length: 18; clone_size: few; v_call: TRBV9; cdr3_aa: CASSVGRDRGFAGNTIYF
cdr3_length: 15; clone_size: NA; v_call: TRBV11-3; cdr3_aa: CASTPGPASTDTQYF
cdr3_length: 16; clone_size: NA; v_call: TRBV6-5; cdr3_aa: CASSYGGQRFNSPLHF
cdr3_length: 16; clone_size: NA; v_call: TRBV7-9; cdr3_aa: CASSLELAGLSYEQYF
cdr3_length: 13; clone_size: NA; v_call: TRBV30; cdr3_aa: CAWIGDRASEQYF
cdr3_length: 13; clone_size: few; v_call: TRBV5-1; cdr3_aa: CASSLDVNTEAFF
cdr3_length: 15; clone_size: NA; v_call: TRBV19; cdr3_aa: CASSISRRAQETQYF
cdr3_length: 13; clone_size: NA; v_call: TRBV7-7; cdr3_aa: CASSLTDTGELFF
cdr3_length: 14; clone_size: NA; v_call: TRBV19; cdr3_aa: CASSDRGETGELFF